The 15 T cell receptor beta chains listed next were all sequenced from one sample in a study of identical twins. TCRdb independently ran MiXCR on the 5' RACE reads; one entry per CDR3 protein. The sample lists about 480,000 distinct CDR3 sequences; approximately 15% were seen once. These data also featured in a second study, about yellow fever vaccine responses in identical twins.

The sequencing sample was made of CD4+ T cells sorted from blood. The receptors come from a woman under 30 in good health.

The sample holds a few counts of this clonotype. This chain connects TRBV6-1 to TRBJ2-5, with TRBD1 matching over 8 bases. CDR1 and CDR2 (germline): MNHNS, SASEGT. This CDR3 is built from 14 residues. Trimming removed 6 bases from V and 4 bases from J; junction bases left unmatched: 7. The CDR3 spells CASRPHDRGETQYF. As DNA, the CDR3 is TGTGCCAGCAGACCTCACGACAGGGGAGAGACCCAGTACTTC.

The chain links TRBV28 to TRBJ1-3; no clear D. The CDR3 is made up of 11 amino acids. CDR1 and CDR2 (germline): MDHEN, SYDVKM. CDR3 DNA sequence: TGTGGGGCCATCTCTGGAAACACCATATATTTT. This gives the protein CGAISGNTIYF. The whole variable domain, remainder taken from reference TRBV28 and TRBJ1-3, is DVKVTQSSRYLVKRTGEKVFLECVQDMDHENMFWYRQDPGLGLRLIYFSYDVKMKEKGDIPEGYSVSREKKERFSLILESASTNQTSMYLCGAISGNTIYFGEGSWLTVV.

This clonotype was seen repeatedly, ten times or more. The chain uses TRBV5-1 and TRBJ2-3; 8 nucleotides align to TRBD1. Germline trimming cut 0 bases from V and 3 bases from J; bases unmatched to any gene: 3. This CDR3 is 15 amino acids long. Germline lookup yields CDR1 SGHRS and CDR2 YFSETQ. The CDR3 loop is CASSLGDRGTDTQYF. For the CDR3, the DNA is TGCGCCAGCAGCTTGGGAGACAGGGGTACAGATACGCAGTATTTT.

This clonotype has a handful of counts. This sequence joins TRBV4-3 and TRBJ1-6; tentative D call: TRBD1 (5 bases). Germline assignment: CDR1 LGHNA and CDR2 YSLEER. This CDR3 comprises 18 residues. The V and J ends lost 4 bases and 2 bases respectively, with 18 bases between them. CDR3 region: CASSLRFEGFTYNSPLHF. CDR3 nucleotides: TGCGCCAGCAGCCTACGTTTCGAGGGGTTCACCTATAATTCACCCCTCCACTTT.

The gene calls are TRBV9 and TRBJ2-1; 10 nucleotides agree with TRBD1. CDR3 length: 16 amino acids. CDR1 SGDLS and CDR2 YYNGEE come from the germline V gene. V lost 0 bases and J lost 8; bases outside the gene matches: 8. The CDR3 DNA sequence: TGTGCCAGCAGCGTAGGTCGGGACAGGGGTATGCATGAGCAGTTCTTC. It translates to CASSVGRDRGMHEQFF. Using reference TRBV9 and TRBJ2-1 for the parts outside the CDR3, the full variable domain is DSGVTQTPKHLITATGQRVTLRCSPRSGDLSVYWYQQSLDQGLQFLIQYYNGEERAKGNILERFSAQQFPDLHSELNLSSLELGDSALYFCASSVGRDRGMHEQFFGPGTRLTVL.

This clonotype was detected a few times. V usage is TRBV2 and J usage is TRBJ2-2; D possibly uses TRBD1 or TRBD2 (5 bases each). This CDR3 comprises 13 residues. Germline V gives CDR1 SNHLY, CDR2 FYNNEI. Trimming removed 5 bases at V and 6 bases at J, with 10 bases between. CDR3 amino acids: CASSMRGPGELFF. The CDR3 DNA sequence: TGTGCCAGCAGTATGAGGGGCCCCGGGGAGCTGTTTTTT.

The rearrangement joins TRBV29-1 to TRBJ2-6; D perhaps matches TRBD2 (5 bases). This CDR3 has 15 residues. Germline V gives CDR1 SQVTM, CDR2 ANQGSEA. Trimming removed 2 bases at V and 4 bases at J, with 12 bases between. DNA for the CDR3: TGCAGCGTTGAACGGGGAGCTGGCGGGGCCAACGTCCTGACTTTC. It translates to CSVERGAGGANVLTF.

This chain connects TRBV28 to TRBJ2-3, with D uncertain. Trimming shortened V by 6 bases and J by 0 bases, and 16 bases separated the two germline ends. Germline V gene data show CDR1 as MDHEN and CDR2 as SYDVKM. The CDR3 has 16 amino acids. CDR3 amino acids: CASSTSGRLSTDTQYF. CDR3 bases: TGTGCCAGCAGCACCTCTGGGCGGCTTAGCACAGATACGCAGTATTTT.

In this sample, this clonotype turned up a few times. The V gene is TRBV4-3, the J gene TRBJ2-3; D is possibly TRBD1 (6 bases). This CDR3 is 15 amino acids long. V lost 5 bases to trimming and J lost 6 bases, with 18 bases between them. From germline, CDR1 is LGHNA and CDR2 YSLEER. As DNA, the CDR3 is TGCGCCAGCAGCAAAGGGGGTGACCCGATTGATACGCAGTATTTT. It codes for CASSKGGDPIDTQYF.

V usage is TRBV28 and J usage is TRBJ2-2; 12 nucleotides line up with TRBD2. This CDR3 contains 18 residues. CDR1 is MDHEN and CDR2 is SYDVKM in the germline V gene. The V and J ends lost 8 bases and 4 bases, in that order; junction bases with no gene match: 14. CDR3 amino acids: CASFPAGLAGLGTGELFF. The CDR3 DNA is TGTGCCAGCTTTCCGGCAGGACTAGCGGGACTCGGCACCGGGGAGCTGTTTTTT. Combining the CDR3 with reference TRBV28 and TRBJ2-2 gives the whole variable domain DVKVTQSSRYLVKRTGEKVFLECVQDMDHENMFWYRQDPGLGLRLIYFSYDVKMKEKGDIPEGYSVSREKKERFSLILESASTNQTSMYLCASFPAGLAGLGTGELFFGEGSRLTVL.

The rearrangement joins TRBV9 to TRBJ2-1; 8 bases agree with TRBD1. V lost 4 bases and J lost 8; bases outside the gene matches: 11. Germline lookup yields CDR1 SGDLS and CDR2 YYNGEE. The CDR3 contains 15 residues. Here the CDR3 reads CASSYRGTGQDEQFF. CDR3 nucleotides: TGTGCCAGCAGCTACAGGGGGACTGGGCAGGATGAGCAGTTCTTC.

This chain connects TRBV12-3 or TRBV12-4 to TRBJ2-7; 9 bases match TRBD1. The CDR3 contains 17 residues. The V gene end was trimmed by 3 bases and the J gene end by 0 bases; junction bases not matched to a gene: 9. This chain's CDR3 is CASSFAMGQGSSYEQYF. CDR3 sequence (DNA): TGTGCCAGCAGTTTCGCGATGGGACAGGGTTCCTCCTACGAGCAGTACTTC.

This sequence joins TRBV2 and TRBJ2-5; 10 bases match TRBD2. From germline, CDR1 is SNHLY and CDR2 FYNNEI. J was trimmed by 5 bases and V by 8 bases; bases with no gene match: 14. The CDR3 has 16 amino acids. CDR3 residues: CASQKAGGLSEETQYF. DNA for the CDR3: TGTGCCAGCCAGAAAGCGGGGGGGCTCTCAGAGGAGACCCAGTACTTC.

This chain joins TRBV9 and TRBJ2-3, with 12 bases matching TRBD2. This CDR3 spans 16 amino acids. V lost 2 bases to trimming and J lost 0 bases; unmatched junction nucleotides: 1. Germline loops: CDR1 SGDLS, CDR2 YYNGEE. The CDR3 protein is CASSVGTSGSTDTQYF. Here the CDR3 DNA reads TGTGCCAGCAGCGTCGGGACTAGCGGGAGCACAGATACGCAGTATTTT. Full variable domain (outside the CDR3, taken from reference TRBV9 and TRBJ2-3): DSGVTQTPKHLITATGQRVTLRCSPRSGDLSVYWYQQSLDQGLQFLIQYYNGEERAKGNILERFSAQQFPDLHSELNLSSLELGDSALYFCASSVGTSGSTDTQYFGPGTRLTVL.

The chain couples TRBV6-2 or TRBV6-3 to TRBJ2-1; 7 nucleotides align to TRBD1. The CDR3 is 16 residues long. V shed 4 bases and J 7 bases; nucleotides not matched to a gene: 13. Germline V gives CDR1 MNHEY, CDR2 SVGEGT. Here the CDR3 reads CASSFKDRASGNEQFF. The CDR3 bases are TGTGCCAGCAGTTTTAAAGACAGGGCCTCCGGGAATGAGCAGTTCTTC.